This TCR beta chain was recorded in a study of CD8 T cells in Susac syndrome. RNA, at roughly 0.45 to 1 ug, was reverse transcribed with random hexamers. TCRdb itself ran the immunoSEQ multiplex PCR reads through MiXCR, one entry per CDR3 protein. The sample shows 75,000 to 100,000 distinct CDR3 sequences, just under 95% of them seen only once. TCR beta was sequenced from blood CD8+ and CD4+ T cells. Looked up from germline, CDR1 is SGHAT and CDR2 is FQNNGV. This CDR3 has 15 residues. V lost 1 base and J lost 4, with 13 bases in between. This receptor was taken from a human donor in good health. The rearrangement links TRBV11-2 to TRBJ1-2; no clear D gene. The source material was CD8+ T cells from PBMCs. CDR3 DNA sequence: TGTGCCAGCAGCTTAGGTCCGGATGCTCCCTATGGCTACACCTTC. Amino acid sequence: CASSLGPDAPYGYTF. The whole variable domain, filled in from reference TRBV11-2 and TRBJ1-2, reads EAGVAQSPRYKIIEKRQSVAFWCNPISGHATLYWYQQILGQGPKLLIQFQNNGVVDDSQLPKDRFSAERLKGVDSTLKIQPAKLEDSAVYLCASSLGPDAPYGYTFGSGTRLTVV.